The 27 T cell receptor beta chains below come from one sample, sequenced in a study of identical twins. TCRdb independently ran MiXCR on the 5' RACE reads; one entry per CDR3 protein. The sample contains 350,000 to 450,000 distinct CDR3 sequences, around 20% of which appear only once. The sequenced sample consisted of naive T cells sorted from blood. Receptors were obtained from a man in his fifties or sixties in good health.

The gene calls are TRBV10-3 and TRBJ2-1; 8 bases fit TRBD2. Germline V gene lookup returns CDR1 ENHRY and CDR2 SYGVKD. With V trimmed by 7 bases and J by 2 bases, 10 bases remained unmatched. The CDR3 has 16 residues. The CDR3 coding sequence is TGTGCCATCAATCACTCCGGGAGGGGGACCTACAATGAGCAGTTCTTC. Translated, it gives CAINHSGRGTYNEQFF.

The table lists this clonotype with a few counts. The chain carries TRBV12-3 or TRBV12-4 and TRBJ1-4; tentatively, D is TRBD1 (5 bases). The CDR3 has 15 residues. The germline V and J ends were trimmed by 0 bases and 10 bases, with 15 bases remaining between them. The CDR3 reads CASSLATGGDRKLFF. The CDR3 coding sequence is TGTGCCAGCAGTTTAGCGACGGGAGGGGATAGAAAACTGTTTTTT.

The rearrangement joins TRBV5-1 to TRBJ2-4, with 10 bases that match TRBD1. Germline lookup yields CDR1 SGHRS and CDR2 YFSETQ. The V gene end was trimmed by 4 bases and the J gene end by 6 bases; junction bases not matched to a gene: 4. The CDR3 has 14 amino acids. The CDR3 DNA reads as TGCGCCAGCAGCGTTGACAGGGGGCGAAACATTCAGTACTTC. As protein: CASSVDRGRNIQYF.

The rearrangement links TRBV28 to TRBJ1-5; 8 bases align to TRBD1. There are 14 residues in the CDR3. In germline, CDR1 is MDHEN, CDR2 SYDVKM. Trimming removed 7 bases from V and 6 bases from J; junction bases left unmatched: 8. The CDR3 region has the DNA TGTGCCAGCATCACGACAGGGGTGGGTCAGCCCCAGCATTTT. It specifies CASITTGVGQPQHF. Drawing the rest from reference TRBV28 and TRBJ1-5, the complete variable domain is DVKVTQSSRYLVKRTGEKVFLECVQDMDHENMFWYRQDPGLGLRLIYFSYDVKMKEKGDIPEGYSVSREKKERFSLILESASTNQTSMYLCASITTGVGQPQHFGDGTRLSIL.

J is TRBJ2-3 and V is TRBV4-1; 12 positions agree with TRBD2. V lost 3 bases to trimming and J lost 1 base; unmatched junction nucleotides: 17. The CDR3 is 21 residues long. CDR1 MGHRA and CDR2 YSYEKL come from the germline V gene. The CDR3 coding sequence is TGCGCCAGCAGCCATTTTTACCTTCTGGATGCTAGCGGGAGGGGCACAGATACGCAGTATTTT. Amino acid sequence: CASSHFYLLDASGRGTDTQYF.

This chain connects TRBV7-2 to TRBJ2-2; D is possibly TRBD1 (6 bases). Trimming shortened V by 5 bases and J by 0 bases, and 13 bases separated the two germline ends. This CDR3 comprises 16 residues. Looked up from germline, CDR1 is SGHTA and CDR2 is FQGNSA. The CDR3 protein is CASSKTGTTNTGELFF. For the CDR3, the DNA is TGTGCCAGCAGCAAAACCGGGACAACGAACACCGGGGAGCTGTTTTTT.

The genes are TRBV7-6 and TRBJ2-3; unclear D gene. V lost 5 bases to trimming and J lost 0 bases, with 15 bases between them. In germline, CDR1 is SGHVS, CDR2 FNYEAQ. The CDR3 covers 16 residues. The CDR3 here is CASSPRSGSSTDTQYF. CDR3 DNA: TGTGCCAGCAGCCCCCGCTCTGGTAGCAGCACAGATACGCAGTATTTT.

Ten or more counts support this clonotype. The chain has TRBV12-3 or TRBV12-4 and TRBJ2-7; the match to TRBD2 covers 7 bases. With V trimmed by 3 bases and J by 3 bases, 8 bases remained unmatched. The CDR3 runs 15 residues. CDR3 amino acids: CASSLGRESYYEQYF. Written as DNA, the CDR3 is TGTGCCAGCAGTTTGGGGCGGGAGAGTTACTACGAGCAGTACTTC.

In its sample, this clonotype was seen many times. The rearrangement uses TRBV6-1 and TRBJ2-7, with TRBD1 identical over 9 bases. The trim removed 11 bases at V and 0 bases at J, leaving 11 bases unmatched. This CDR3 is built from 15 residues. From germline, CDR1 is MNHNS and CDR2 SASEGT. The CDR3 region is CASNTGGQSSYEQYF. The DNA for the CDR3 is TGTGCCTCCAACACAGGGGGCCAGAGCTCCTACGAGCAGTACTTC.

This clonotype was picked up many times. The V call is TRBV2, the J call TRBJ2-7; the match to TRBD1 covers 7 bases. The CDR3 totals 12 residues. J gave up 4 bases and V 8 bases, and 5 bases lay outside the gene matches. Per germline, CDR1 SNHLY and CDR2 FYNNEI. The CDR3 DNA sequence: TGTGCCAGCGGGGGACAGCCGTACGAGCAGTACTTC. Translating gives CASGGQPYEQYF.

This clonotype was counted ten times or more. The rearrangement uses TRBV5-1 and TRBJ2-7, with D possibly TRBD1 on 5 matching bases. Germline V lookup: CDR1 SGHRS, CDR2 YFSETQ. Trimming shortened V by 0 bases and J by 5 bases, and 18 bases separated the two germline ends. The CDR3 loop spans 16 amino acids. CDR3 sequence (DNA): TGCGCCAGCAGCTTGGGGATTGTGGCAGGGATAAACGAGCAGTACTTC. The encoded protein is CASSLGIVAGINEQYF.

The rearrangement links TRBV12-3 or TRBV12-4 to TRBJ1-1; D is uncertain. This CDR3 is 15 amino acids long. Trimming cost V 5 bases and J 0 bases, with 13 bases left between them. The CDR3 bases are TGTGCCAGCAGTCAGACACAGAGGATGAACACTGAAGCTTTCTTT. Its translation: CASSQTQRMNTEAFF.

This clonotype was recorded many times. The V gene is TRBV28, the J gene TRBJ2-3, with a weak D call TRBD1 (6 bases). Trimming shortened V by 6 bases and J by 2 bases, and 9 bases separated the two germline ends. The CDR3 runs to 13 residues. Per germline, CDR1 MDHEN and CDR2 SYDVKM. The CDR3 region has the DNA TGTGCCAGCAGCCGGACAGCCACAGATACGCAGTATTTT. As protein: CASSRTATDTQYF. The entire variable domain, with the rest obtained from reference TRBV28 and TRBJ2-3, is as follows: DVKVTQSSRYLVKRTGEKVFLECVQDMDHENMFWYRQDPGLGLRLIYFSYDVKMKEKGDIPEGYSVSREKKERFSLILESASTNQTSMYLCASSRTATDTQYFGPGTRLTVL.

This CDR3 reads CASSLGGQLNEKLFF. As DNA, the CDR3 is TGCGCCAGCAGCTTGGGGGGACAGCTTAATGAAAAACTGTTTTTT. The V gene is TRBV5-1, the J gene TRBJ1-4, with 7 bases identical to TRBD1. This CDR3 spans 15 amino acids. CDR1 and CDR2 (germline): SGHRS, YFSETQ. V trimming: 0 bases; J trimming: 4 bases; junction bases outside the gene matches: 3.

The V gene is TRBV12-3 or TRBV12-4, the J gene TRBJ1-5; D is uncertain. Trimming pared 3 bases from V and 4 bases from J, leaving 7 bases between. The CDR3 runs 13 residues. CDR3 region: CASSFIGNQPQHF. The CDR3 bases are TGTGCCAGCAGTTTCATAGGAAATCAGCCCCAGCATTTT.

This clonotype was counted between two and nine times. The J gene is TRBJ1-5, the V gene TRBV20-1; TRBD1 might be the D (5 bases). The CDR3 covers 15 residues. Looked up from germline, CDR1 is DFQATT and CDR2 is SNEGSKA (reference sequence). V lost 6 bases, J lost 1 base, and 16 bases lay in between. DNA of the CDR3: TGCAGTGCCCCCGCTCGGGGCGCAAGCAATCAGCCCCAGCATTTT. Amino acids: CSAPARGASNQPQHF.

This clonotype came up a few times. The CDR3 coding sequence is TGTGCCAGCACCTCGAGAAATACGCAGTATTTT. It translates to CASTSRNTQYF. V is TRBV7-9 and J is TRBJ2-3, with D unclear. This CDR3 contains 11 residues. V was trimmed by 7 bases and J by 7 bases, leaving 9 bases between them. CDR1 is SEHNR and CDR2 is FQNEAQ in the germline V gene (reference sequence).

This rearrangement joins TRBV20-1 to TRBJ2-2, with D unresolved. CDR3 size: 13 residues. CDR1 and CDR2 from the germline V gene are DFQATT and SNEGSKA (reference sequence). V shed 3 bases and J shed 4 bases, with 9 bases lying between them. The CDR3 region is CSASGLSTGELFF. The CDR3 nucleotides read TGCAGTGCTAGTGGGCTGAGCACCGGGGAGCTGTTTTTT.

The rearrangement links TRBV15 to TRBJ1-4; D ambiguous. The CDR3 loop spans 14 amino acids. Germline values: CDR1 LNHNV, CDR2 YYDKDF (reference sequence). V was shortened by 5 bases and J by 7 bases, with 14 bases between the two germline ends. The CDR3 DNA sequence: TGTGCCACCAGCGTTATGGCTAGAGGTGAAAAACTGTTTTTT. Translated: CATSVMARGEKLFF.

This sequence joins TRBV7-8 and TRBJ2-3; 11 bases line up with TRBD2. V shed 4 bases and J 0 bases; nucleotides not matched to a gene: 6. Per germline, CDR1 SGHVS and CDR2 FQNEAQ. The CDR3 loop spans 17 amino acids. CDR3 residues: CASSSPGLAVSTDTQYF. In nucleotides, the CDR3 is TGTGCCAGCAGCTCCCCGGGACTAGCGGTTAGCACAGATACGCAGTATTTT.

CDR3 amino acids: CASSPTSLLSVSYEQYF. DNA of the CDR3: TGTGCCAGCAGTCCTACATCACTTCTCTCCGTCTCCTACGAGCAGTACTTC. V gene TRBV6-2 or TRBV6-3 combines with J gene TRBJ2-7; D ambiguous. Trimming took off 5 bases at V and 0 bases at J, with 20 bases between the two ends. Germline lookup yields CDR1 MNHEY and CDR2 SVGEGT. CDR3 length: 17 amino acids.

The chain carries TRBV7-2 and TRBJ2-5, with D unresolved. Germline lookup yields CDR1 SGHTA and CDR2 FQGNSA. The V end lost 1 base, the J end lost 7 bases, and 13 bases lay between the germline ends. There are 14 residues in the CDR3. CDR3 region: CASSLEVRSRTQYF. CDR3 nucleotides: TGTGCCAGCAGCTTAGAGGTCAGATCTAGGACCCAGTACTTC.

DNA of the CDR3: TGCAGCGTTTGGGATACCGGGGAGCTGTTTTTT. Translated, it gives CSVWDTGELFF. The chain has TRBV29-1 and TRBJ2-2; unclear D gene. CDR1 is SQVTM and CDR2 is ANQGSEA in the germline V gene. V was shortened by 5 bases and J by 5 bases, with 6 bases between the two germline ends. This CDR3 has 11 residues.

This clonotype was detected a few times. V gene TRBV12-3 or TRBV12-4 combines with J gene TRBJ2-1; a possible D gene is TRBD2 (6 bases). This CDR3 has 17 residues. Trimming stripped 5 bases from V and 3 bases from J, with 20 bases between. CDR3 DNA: TGTGCCAGCAGTCCCCCCCCACCTAGCGCACACTACAATGAGCAGTTCTTC. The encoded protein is CASSPPPPSAHYNEQFF.

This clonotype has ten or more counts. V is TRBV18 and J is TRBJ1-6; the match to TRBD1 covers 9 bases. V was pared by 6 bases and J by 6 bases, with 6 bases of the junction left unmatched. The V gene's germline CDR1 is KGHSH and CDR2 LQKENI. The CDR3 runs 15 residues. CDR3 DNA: TGTGCCAGCTCCCTCGGACAGGGGCGTAATTCACCCCTCCACTTT. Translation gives CASSLGQGRNSPLHF. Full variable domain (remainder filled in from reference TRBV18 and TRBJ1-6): NAGVMQNPRHLVRRRGQEARLRCSPMKGHSHVYWYRQLPEEGLKFMVYLQKENIIDESGMPKERFSAEFPKEGPSILRIQQVVRGDSAAYFCASSLGQGRNSPLHFGNGTRLTVT.

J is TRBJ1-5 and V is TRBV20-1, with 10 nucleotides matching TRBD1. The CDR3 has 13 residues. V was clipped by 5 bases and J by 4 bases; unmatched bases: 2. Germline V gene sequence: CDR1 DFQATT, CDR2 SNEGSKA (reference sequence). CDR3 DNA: TGCAGTGCTCTGGACAGGGGGAATCAGCCCCAGCATTTT. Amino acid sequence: CSALDRGNQPQHF.

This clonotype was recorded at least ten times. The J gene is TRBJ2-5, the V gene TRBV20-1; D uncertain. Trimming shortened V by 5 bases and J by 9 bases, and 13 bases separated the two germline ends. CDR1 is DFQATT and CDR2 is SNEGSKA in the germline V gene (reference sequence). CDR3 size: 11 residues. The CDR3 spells CSAPHYQAQYF. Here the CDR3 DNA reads TGCAGTGCTCCCCACTATCAGGCCCAGTACTTC.